This entry describes one T cell receptor beta chain. The source of the sample is a study of blood T cell repertoires in COVID-19. Study information: Italy, Spain and the United States were the sources of the convalescent and acute COVID-19 samples.

Adults between about 18 and 89 years of age took part from fewer than 30 US areas. In the original analysis: Reference gene primer amplification gave estimated nucleated cell counts. This table comes from immunoSEQ multiplex PCR, and its TCRdb copy is limited to in-frame clones, with some not included. V and J calls and clone size are those listed in that table; D and trimming were worked out from the DNA. The data contain approximately 200,000 clones, 80% to 90% of them seen just once; the ten biggest clones take up approximately 10%. V was clipped by 0 bases and J by 0 bases; unmatched bases: 3. Germline CDR1 MGHRA, CDR2 YSYEKL. This CDR3 is built from 19 residues.

Sequencing input: PBMCs or T cells enriched from blood (not recorded which). This clonotype was sampled from a man younger than 30 with acute COVID-19. This chain connects TRBV4-1 to TRBJ2-2; TRBD2 matches at 14 bases. The CDR3 nucleotides are TGCGCCAGCAGCCAAGAAGGGACTAGCGGGAGAGCGAACACCGGGGAGCTGTTTTTT. Translation gives CASSQEGTSGRANTGELFF.